The clone carrying this T cell receptor (beta chain) came up a few times. The sample is drawn from a study of blood T cell repertoires in COVID-19. As for the study in general: Spain, Italy and the United States supplied samples that represented acute and convalescent COVID-19.

Participant reports of clinical history set cohort assignment. Libraries were prepared by immunoSEQ multiplex PCR; TCRdb keeps only in-frame clonotypes and omits some of them. The sample holds more than 300,000 clones, roughly 80% seen once. The CDR3 sequence is 12 residues long. The ends were cut back, 10 bases at V and 4 bases at J, with 13 bases in the middle. The genes are TRBV12-3 or TRBV12-4 and TRBJ1-2, with D tentatively TRBD1 (6 bases). Sequences were obtained from PBMCs or T cells enriched from blood (not recorded which). The receptor was derived from a woman aged 45-59 years who had recovered from COVID-19. The CDR3 DNA reads as TGTGCCACCCAGGGGCGTTCCTATGGCTACACCTTC. Translating it yields CATQGRSYGYTF.